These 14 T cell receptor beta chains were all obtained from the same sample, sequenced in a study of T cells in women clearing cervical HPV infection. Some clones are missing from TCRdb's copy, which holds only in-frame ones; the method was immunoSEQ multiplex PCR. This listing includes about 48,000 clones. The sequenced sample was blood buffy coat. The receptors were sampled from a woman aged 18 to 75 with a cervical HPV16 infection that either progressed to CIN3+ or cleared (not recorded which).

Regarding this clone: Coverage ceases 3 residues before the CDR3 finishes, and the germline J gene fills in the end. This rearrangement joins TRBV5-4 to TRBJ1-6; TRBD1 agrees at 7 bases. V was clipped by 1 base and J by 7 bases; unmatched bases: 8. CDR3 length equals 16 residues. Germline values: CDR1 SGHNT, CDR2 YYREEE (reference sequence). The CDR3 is CASSLSPTGTNSPLHF. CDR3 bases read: TGTGCCAGCAGCTTGAGCCCGACAGGGACAAATTCACCC.

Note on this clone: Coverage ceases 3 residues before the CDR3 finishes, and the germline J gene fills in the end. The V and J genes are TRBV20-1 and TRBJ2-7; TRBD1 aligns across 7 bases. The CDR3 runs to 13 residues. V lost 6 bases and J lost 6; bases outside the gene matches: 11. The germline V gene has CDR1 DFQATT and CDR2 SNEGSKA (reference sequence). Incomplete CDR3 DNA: TGCAGTGCCAACCCAGGGGGATTAATCGAG. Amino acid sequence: CSANPGGLIE. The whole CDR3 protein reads CSANPGGLIEQYF.

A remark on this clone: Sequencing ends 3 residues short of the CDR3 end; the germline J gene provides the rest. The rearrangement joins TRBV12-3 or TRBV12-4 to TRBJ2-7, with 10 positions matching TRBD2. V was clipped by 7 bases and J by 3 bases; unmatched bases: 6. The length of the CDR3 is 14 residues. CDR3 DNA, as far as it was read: TGTGCCAGCACCCGGACTAGCGGCCTCTACGAG. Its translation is CASTRTSGLYE. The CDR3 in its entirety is CASTRTSGLYEQYF.

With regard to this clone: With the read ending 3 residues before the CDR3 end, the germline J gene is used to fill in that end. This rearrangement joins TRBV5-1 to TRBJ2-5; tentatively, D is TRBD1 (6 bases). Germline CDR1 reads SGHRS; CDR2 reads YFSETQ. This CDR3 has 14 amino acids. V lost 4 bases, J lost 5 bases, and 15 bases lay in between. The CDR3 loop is CASSAGQYRETQYF. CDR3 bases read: TGCGCCAGCAGCGCCGGACAGTATCGGGAGACC.

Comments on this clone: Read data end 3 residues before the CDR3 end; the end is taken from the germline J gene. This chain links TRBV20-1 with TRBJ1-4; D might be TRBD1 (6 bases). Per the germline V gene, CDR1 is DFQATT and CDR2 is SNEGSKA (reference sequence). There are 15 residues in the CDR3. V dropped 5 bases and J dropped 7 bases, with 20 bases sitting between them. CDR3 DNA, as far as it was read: TGCAGTGCTCCGGGGGGCTCGGGACTAATTGAAAAA. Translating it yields CSAPGGSGLIEK. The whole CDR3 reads CSAPGGSGLIEKLFF.

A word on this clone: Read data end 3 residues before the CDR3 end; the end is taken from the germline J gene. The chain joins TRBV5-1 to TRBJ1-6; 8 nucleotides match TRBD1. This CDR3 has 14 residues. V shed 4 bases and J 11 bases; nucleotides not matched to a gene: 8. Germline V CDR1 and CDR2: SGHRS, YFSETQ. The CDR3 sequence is CASSLRTGLPPLHF. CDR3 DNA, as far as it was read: TGCGCCAGCAGCCTCAGGACAGGGCTTCCACCC.

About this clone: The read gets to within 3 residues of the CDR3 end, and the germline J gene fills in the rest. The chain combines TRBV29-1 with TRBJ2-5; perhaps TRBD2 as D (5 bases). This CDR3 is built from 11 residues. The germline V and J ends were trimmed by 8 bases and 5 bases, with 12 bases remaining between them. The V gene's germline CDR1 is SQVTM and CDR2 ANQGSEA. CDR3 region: CSSGVAETQYF. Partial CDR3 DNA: TGCAGCTCCGGGGTAGCGGAGACC.

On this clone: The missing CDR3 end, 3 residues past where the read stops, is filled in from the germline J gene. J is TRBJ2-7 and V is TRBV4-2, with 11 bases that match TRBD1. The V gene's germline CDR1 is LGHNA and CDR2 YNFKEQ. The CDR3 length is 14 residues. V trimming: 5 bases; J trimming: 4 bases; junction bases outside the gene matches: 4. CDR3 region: CASSAGTGGYEQYF. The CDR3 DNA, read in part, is TGTGCCAGCAGCGCCGGGACAGGGGGATACGAG.

The CDR3 reads CASSWGATNEKLFF. The sequenced part of the CDR3 DNA is TGTGCCAGCAGCTGGGGCGCAACTAATGAAAAA. V is TRBV7-9 and J is TRBJ1-4; D might be TRBD1 (5 bases). The read terminates 3 residues ahead of where the CDR3 ends, so the germline J gene completes it. CDR3 length: 14 residues. V was trimmed by 4 bases and J by 0 bases, leaving 6 bases between them. CDR1 is SEHNR and CDR2 is FQNEAQ in the germline V gene (reference sequence). The whole variable domain, remainder taken from reference TRBV7-9 and TRBJ1-4, is DTGVSQNPRHKITKRGQNVTFRCDPISEHNRLYWYRQTLGQGPEFLTYFQNEAQLEKSRLLSDRFSAERPKGSFSTLEIQRTEQGDSAMYLCASSWGATNEKLFFGSGTQLSVL.

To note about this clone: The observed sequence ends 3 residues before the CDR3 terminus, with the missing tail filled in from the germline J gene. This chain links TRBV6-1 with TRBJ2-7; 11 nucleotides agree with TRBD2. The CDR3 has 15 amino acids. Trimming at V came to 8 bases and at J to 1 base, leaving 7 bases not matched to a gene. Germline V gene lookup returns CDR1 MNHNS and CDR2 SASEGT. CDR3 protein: CASGEGLAGSYEQYF. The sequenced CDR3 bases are TGTGCCAGCGGGGAAGGACTAGCGGGTTCCTACGAG.

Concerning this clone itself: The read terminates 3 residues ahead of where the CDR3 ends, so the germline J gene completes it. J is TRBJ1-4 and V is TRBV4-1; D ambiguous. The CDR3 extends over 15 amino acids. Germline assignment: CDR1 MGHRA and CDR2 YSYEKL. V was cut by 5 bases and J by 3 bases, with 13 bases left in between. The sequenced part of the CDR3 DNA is TGCGCCAGCAGCGTAACAGCCTCTTCTAATGAAAAA. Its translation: CASSVTASSNEK. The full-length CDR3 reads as CASSVTASSNEKLFF.

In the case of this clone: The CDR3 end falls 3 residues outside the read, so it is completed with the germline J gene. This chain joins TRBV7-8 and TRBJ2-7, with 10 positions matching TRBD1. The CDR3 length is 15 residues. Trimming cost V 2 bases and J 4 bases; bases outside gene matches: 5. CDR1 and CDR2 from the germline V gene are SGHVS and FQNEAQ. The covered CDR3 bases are TGTGCCAGCAGCTTATATCCGGGACAGGGGTACGAG. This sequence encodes CASSLYPGQGYE. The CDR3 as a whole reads CASSLYPGQGYEQYF.

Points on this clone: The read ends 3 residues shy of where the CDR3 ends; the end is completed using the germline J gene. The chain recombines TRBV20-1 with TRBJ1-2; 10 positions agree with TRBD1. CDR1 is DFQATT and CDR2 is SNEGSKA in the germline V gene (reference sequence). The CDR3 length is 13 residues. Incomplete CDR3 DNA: TGCAGTGCCTTGCGGGACAGGGGTTACGGC. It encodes CSALRDRGYG. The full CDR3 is CSALRDRGYGYTF.

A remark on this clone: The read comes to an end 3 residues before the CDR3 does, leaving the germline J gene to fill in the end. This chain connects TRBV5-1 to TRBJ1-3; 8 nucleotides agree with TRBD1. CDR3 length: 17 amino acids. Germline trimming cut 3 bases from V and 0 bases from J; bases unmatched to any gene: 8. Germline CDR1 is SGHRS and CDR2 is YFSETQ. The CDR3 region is CASSSSGGLRSGNTIYF. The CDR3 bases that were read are TGCGCCAGCAGCTCCTCAGGGGGCTTGCGCTCTGGAAACACC.